This TCR beta chain was profiled in a study of T cells in Graves' hyperthyroidism and ophthalmopathy. CDR3 length: 16 amino acids. V gave up 1 base and J gave up 4 bases, with 14 bases separating them. From germline, CDR1 is MGHRA and CDR2 YSYEKL. This clonotype was picked up a small number of times. RNA transcripts yielded amplified TCR beta CDR3 regions. RT-PCR in the first round (using the HTBI primer set) targeted the TCR CDR3. TCRdb re-called the multiplex PCR reads through MiXCR, storing one row per CDR3 protein. The table lists under 750,000 distinct CDR3 sequences, around 20% of them singletons, with approximately 15% in the top ten. Recently diagnosed hyperthyroidism of less than 2 months' duration affected patients aged 18 to 65.

This TCR was recovered from a woman in her fifties or sixties with Graves' hyperthyroidism that later progressed to Graves' ophthalmopathy. What was sequenced was blood. V is TRBV4-1 and J is TRBJ2-1; D tentatively reads TRBD1 or TRBD2 (6 bases each). The DNA of the CDR3 is TGCGCCAGCAGCCAAGTAGGTCGGGGGCTGTACAATGAGCAGTTCTTC. Translating it yields CASSQVGRGLYNEQFF.